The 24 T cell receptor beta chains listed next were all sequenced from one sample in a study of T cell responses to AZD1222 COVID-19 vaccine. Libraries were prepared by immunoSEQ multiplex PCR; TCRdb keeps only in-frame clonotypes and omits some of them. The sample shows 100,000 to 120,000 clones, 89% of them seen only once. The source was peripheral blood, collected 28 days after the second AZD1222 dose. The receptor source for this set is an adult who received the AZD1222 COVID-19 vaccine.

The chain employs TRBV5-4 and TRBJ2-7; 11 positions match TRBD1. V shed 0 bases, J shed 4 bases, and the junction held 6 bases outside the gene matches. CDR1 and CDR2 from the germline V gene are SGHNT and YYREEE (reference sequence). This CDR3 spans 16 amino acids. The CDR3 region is CASSLGRDRGIYEQYF. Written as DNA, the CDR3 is TGTGCCAGCAGCTTGGGGAGGGACAGGGGGATTTACGAGCAGTACTTC.

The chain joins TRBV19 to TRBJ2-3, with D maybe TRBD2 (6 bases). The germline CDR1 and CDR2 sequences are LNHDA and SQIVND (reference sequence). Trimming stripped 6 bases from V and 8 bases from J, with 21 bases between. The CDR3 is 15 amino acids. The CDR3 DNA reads TGTGCCAGTAGCGAATTGACTAGGGACTTCGGTACGCAGTATTTT. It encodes CASSELTRDFGTQYF.

The CDR3 region has the DNA TGTGCCAGCAGCTCCCCGGGACTACAGAACACCGGGGAGCTGTTTTTT. Protein: CASSSPGLQNTGELFF. V usage is TRBV7-9 and J usage is TRBJ2-2; 7 bases map to TRBD2. Trimming took 4 bases from V and 1 from J; bases not matched to a gene: 6. The V gene's germline CDR1 is SEHNR and CDR2 FQNEAQ (reference sequence). This CDR3 contains 16 residues.

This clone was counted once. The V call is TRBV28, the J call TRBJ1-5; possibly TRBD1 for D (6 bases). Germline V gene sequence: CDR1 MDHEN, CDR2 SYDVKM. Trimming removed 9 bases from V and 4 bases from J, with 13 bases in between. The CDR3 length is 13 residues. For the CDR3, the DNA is TGTGCCAGTCAGGGGACCTTTAATCAGCCCCAGCATTTT. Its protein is CASQGTFNQPQHF.

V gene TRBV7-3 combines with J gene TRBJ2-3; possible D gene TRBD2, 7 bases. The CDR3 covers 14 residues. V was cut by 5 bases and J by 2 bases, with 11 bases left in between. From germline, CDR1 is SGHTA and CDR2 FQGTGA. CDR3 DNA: TGTGCCAGCAGCCCGGGGGGCATCACAGATACGCAGTATTTT. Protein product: CASSPGGITDTQYF.

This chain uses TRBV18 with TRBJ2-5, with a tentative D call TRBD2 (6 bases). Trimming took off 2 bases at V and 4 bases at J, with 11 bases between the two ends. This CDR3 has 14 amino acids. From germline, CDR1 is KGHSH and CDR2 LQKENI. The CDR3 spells CASSPIGRGETQYF. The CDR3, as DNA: TGTGCCAGCTCACCAATCGGGAGAGGAGAGACCCAGTACTTC.

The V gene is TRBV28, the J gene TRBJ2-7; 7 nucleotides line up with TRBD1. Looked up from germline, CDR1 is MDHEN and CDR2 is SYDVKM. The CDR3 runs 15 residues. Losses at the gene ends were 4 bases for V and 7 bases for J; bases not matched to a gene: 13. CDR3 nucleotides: TGTGCCAGCAGTTCCCAGACAGGGTTCGGTCGGGAGCAGTACTTC. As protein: CASSSQTGFGREQYF.

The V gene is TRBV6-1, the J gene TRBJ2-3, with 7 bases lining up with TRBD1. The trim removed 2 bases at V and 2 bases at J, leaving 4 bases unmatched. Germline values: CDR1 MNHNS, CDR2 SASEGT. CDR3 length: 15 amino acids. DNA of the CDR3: TGTGCCAGCAGTGAACAACAGGGGATCACAGATACGCAGTATTTT. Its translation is CASSEQQGITDTQYF.

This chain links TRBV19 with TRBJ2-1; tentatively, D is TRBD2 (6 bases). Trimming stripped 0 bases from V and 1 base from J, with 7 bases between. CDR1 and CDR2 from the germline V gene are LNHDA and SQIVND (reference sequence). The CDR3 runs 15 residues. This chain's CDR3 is CASSIEAGSYNEQFF. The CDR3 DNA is TGTGCCAGTAGTATAGAGGCGGGATCCTACAATGAGCAGTTCTTC.

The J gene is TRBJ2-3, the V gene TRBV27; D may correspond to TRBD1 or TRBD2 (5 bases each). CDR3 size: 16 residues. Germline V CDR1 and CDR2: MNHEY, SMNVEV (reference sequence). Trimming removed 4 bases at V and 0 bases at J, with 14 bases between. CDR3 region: CASSWRGTTSTDTQYF. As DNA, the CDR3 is TGTGCCAGCAGTTGGAGAGGGACGACAAGCACAGATACGCAGTATTTT.

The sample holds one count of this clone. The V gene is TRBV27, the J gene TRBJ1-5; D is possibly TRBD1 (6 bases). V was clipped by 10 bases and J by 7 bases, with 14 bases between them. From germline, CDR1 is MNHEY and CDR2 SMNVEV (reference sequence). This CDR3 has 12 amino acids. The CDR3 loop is CATKQGGQPQHF. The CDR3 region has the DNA TGTGCCACGAAACAGGGTGGACAGCCCCAGCATTTT.

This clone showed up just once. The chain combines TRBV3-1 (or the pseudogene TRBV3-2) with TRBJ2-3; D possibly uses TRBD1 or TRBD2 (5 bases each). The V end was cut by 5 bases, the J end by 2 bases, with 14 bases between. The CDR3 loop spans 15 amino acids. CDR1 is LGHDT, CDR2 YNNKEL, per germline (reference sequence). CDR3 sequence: CASSGGRRHTDTQYF. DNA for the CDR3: TGTGCCAGCAGCGGGGGAAGGAGACACACAGATACGCAGTATTTT.

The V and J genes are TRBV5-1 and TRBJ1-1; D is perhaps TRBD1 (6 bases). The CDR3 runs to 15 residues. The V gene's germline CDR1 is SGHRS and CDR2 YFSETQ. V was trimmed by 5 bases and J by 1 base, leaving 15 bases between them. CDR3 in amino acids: CASRDPGQRNTEAFF. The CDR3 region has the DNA TGCGCCAGCAGGGATCCGGGACAACGGAACACTGAAGCTTTCTTT.

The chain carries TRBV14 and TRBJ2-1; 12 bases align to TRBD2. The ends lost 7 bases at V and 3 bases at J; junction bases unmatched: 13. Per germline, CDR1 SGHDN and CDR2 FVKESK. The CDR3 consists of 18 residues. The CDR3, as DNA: TGTGCCAGCACCCCTATGGGACTAGCGGGTGGCTTCTACAATGAGCAGTTCTTC. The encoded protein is CASTPMGLAGGFYNEQFF.

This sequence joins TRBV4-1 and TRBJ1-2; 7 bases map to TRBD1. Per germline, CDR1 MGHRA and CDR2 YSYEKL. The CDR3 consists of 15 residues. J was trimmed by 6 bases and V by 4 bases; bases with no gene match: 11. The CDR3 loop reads CASSPREGAPDGYTF. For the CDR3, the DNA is TGCGCCAGCAGCCCCAGGGAGGGGGCTCCGGATGGCTACACCTTC.

The CDR3 loop reads CASRVTGGIHEQYF. CDR3 in DNA: TGTGCCAGCAGAGTGACAGGGGGCATCCACGAGCAGTACTTC. The chain links TRBV28 to TRBJ2-7, with 10 bases aligning to TRBD1. Germline CDR1 and CDR2: MDHEN and SYDVKM. J was trimmed by 5 bases and V by 6 bases; bases with no gene match: 7. This CDR3 is built from 14 residues.

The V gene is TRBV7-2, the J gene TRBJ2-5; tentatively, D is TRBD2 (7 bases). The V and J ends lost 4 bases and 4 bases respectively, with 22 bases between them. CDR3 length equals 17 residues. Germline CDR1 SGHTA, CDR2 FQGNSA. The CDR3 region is CASSSWPMGGGRETQYF. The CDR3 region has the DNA TGTGCCAGCAGCTCGTGGCCGATGGGGGGCGGGAGAGAGACCCAGTACTTC.

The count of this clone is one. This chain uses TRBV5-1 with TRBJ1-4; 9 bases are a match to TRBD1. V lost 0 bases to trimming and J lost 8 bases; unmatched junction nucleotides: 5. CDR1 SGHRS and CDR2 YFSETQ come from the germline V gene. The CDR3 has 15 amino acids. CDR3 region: CASSLGGTGTEKLFF. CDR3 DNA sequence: TGCGCCAGCAGCTTGGGAGGGACAGGGACCGAAAAACTGTTTTTT.

The CDR3 protein is CASSRRASGTGVHSNQPQHF. The CDR3 bases are TGTGCCAGCAGCCGAAGGGCGTCGGGGACAGGGGTACATAGCAATCAGCCCCAGCATTTT. The gene calls are TRBV28 and TRBJ1-5; 10 bases map to TRBD1. V was pared by 6 bases and J by 0 bases, with 17 bases of the junction left unmatched. The CDR3 runs to 20 residues. Per germline, CDR1 MDHEN and CDR2 SYDVKM.

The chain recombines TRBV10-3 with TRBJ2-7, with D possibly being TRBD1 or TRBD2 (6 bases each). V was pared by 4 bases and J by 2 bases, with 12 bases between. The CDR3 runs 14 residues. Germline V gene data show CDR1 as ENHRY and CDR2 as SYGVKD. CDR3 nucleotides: TGTGCCATCAGTGTAGGGGGGTTCACCTACGAGCAGTACTTC. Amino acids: CAISVGGFTYEQYF.

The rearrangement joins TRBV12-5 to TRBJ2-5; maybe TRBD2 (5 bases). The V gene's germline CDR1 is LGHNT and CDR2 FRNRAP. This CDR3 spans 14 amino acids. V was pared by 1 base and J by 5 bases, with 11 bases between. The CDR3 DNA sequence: TGTGCTAGTGGTTTGGGCTCGGGGAGCGAGACCCAGTACTTC. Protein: CASGLGSGSETQYF.

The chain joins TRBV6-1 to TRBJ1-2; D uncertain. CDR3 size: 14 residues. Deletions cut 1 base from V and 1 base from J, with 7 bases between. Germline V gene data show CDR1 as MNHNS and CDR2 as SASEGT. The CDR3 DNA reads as TGTGCCAGCAGTGAAGGGCCATTTAACTATGGCTACACCTTC. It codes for CASSEGPFNYGYTF.

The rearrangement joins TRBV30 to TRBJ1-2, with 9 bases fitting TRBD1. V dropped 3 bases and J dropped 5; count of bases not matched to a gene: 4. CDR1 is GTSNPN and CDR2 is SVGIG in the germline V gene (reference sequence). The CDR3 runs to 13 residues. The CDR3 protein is CAWRMDRGYGYTF. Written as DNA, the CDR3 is TGTGCCTGGAGGATGGACAGGGGTTATGGCTACACCTTC.

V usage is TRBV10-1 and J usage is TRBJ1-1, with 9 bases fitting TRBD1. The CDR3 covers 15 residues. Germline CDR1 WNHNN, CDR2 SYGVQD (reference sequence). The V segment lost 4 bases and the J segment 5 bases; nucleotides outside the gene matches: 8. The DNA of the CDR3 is TGCGCCAGCAGTGTCCCCCGGGACAGGGAGACTGAAGCTTTCTTT. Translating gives CASSVPRDRETEAFF.